These 25 T cell receptor beta chains were all obtained from the same sample, sequenced in a study of somatic mutations in cytotoxic T cells in rheumatoid arthritis. Here immunoSEQ multiplex PCR was the method, and the copy in TCRdb shows in-frame clones only, minus some. The sample includes over 8,500 clones, around three quarters of them seen just once. The sequencing sample was made of CD8+ T cells sorted from blood. These receptors were obtained from a man in his sixties in good health.

This chain uses TRBV7-8 with TRBJ2-1, with D possibly TRBD2 on 7 matching bases. Trimming removed 4 bases at V and 2 bases at J, with 15 bases between. The CDR3 runs 16 residues. Per the germline V gene, CDR1 is SGHVS and CDR2 is FQNEAQ. In DNA form, the CDR3 reads TGTGCCAGCAGCTCTGTAGGGGGGGGAACCTACAATGAGCAGTTCTTC. Protein sequence: CASSSVGGGTYNEQFF.

V usage is TRBV7-9 and J usage is TRBJ1-5, with 10 nucleotides matching TRBD1. With V trimmed by 5 bases and J by 3 bases, 7 bases remained unmatched. This CDR3 is built from 16 residues. CDR1 SEHNR and CDR2 FQNEAQ come from the germline V gene (reference sequence). As DNA, the CDR3 is TGTGCCAGCAGCCCGGGACAGGGGATGGTCAATCAGCCCCAGCATTTT. Translation gives CASSPGQGMVNQPQHF. The full variable domain, its missing parts supplied by reference TRBV7-9 and TRBJ1-5, is DTGVSQNPRHKITKRGQNVTFRCDPISEHNRLYWYRQTLGQGPEFLTYFQNEAQLEKSRLLSDRFSAERPKGSFSTLEIQRTEQGDSAMYLCASSPGQGMVNQPQHFGDGTRLSIL.

The chain employs TRBV7-9 and TRBJ1-2; D call uncertain. V lost 1 base and J lost 5, with 14 bases in between. The CDR3 covers 15 residues. Per the germline V gene, CDR1 is SEHNR and CDR2 is FQNEAQ (reference sequence). This CDR3 is CASSLVGEPQYGYTF. CDR3 bases: TGTGCCAGCAGCTTAGTGGGAGAGCCCCAGTATGGCTACACCTTC.

The chain employs TRBV25-1 and TRBJ2-3; tentatively, D is TRBD2 (6 bases). The germline V and J ends were trimmed by 4 bases and 6 bases, with 11 bases remaining between them. The CDR3 sequence is 13 residues long. CDR1 is MGHDK and CDR2 is SYGVNS in the germline V gene. The CDR3 reads CASSGGGRDTQYF. The CDR3 nucleotides read TGTGCCAGCAGTGGAGGTGGGAGGGATACGCAGTATTTT.

The V and J genes are TRBV6-5 and TRBJ2-3, with D hard to call. The V end lost 0 bases, the J end lost 2 bases, and 6 bases lay between the germline ends. Germline V gene lookup returns CDR1 MNHEY and CDR2 SVGAGI. CDR3 length: 14 residues. CDR3 nucleotide sequence: TGTGCCAGCAGTTACTCCCTTGACACAGATACGCAGTATTTT. Protein: CASSYSLDTDTQYF.

This chain connects TRBV28 to TRBJ2-5, with D hard to call. CDR3 length equals 13 residues. Deletions cut 5 bases from V and 0 bases from J, with 7 bases between. The V gene's germline CDR1 is MDHEN and CDR2 SYDVKM. CDR3 DNA: TGTGCCAGCAGTCCCTCTGACCAAGAGACCCAGTACTTC. This gives the protein CASSPSDQETQYF.

V gene TRBV7-9 combines with J gene TRBJ2-3; 8 bases line up with TRBD1. CDR3 size: 17 residues. The trim removed 4 bases at V and 0 bases at J, leaving 9 bases unmatched. Germline V gives CDR1 SEHNR, CDR2 FQNEAQ (reference sequence). CDR3: CASSSPQGAASTDTQYF. In DNA form, the CDR3 reads TGTGCCAGCAGCTCCCCGCAGGGGGCGGCTAGCACAGATACGCAGTATTTT. The variable domain in full, completed from reference TRBV7-9 and TRBJ2-3, reads DTGVSQNPRHKITKRGQNVTFRCDPISEHNRLYWYRQTLGQGPEFLTYFQNEAQLEKSRLLSDRFSAERPKGSFSTLEIQRTEQGDSAMYLCASSSPQGAASTDTQYFGPGTRLTVL.

The rearrangement joins TRBV27 to TRBJ2-2; 11 positions agree with TRBD1. The germline CDR1 and CDR2 sequences are MNHEY and SMNVEV (reference sequence). The CDR3 runs to 18 residues. The ends lost 4 bases at V and 6 bases at J; junction bases unmatched: 13. The DNA of the CDR3 is TGTGCCAGCAGTTCCCGGACAGGGGGCGCGGAACGAGCCGGGGAGCTGTTTTTT. Encoded protein: CASSSRTGGAERAGELFF.

This clone was recorded a few times. The chain links TRBV19 to TRBJ2-7; D perhaps matches TRBD1 (5 bases). The CDR3 is made up of 16 amino acids. V lost 5 bases and J 2 bases, leaving 19 bases between the germline ends. CDR1 LNHDA and CDR2 SQIVND come from the germline V gene (reference sequence). DNA of the CDR3: TGTGCCAGTAGTTCGGGTCTTCAAACAGGCACCTACGAGCAGTACTTC. Its translation: CASSSGLQTGTYEQYF.

The chain links TRBV4-1 to TRBJ1-2, with D unresolved. Deletions cut 2 bases from V and 3 bases from J, with 10 bases between. Looked up from germline, CDR1 is MGHRA and CDR2 is YSYEKL. The CDR3 length is 14 residues. The CDR3 is CASSQREGDYGYTF. The CDR3 region has the DNA TGCGCCAGCAGCCAAAGGGAGGGAGACTATGGCTACACCTTC.

This sequence joins TRBV7-2 and TRBJ2-3; 11 bases line up with TRBD1. Germline V gives CDR1 SGHTA, CDR2 FQGNSA. V was clipped by 3 bases and J by 4 bases; unmatched bases: 6. The CDR3 extends over 16 amino acids. CDR3 residues: CASSFPGQGAADTQYF. CDR3 DNA: TGTGCCAGCAGCTTCCCCGGACAGGGGGCAGCAGATACGCAGTATTTT.

The chain couples TRBV9 to TRBJ2-7; D assignment may be TRBD1 or TRBD2 (5 bases each). The CDR3 has 14 residues. CDR1 SGDLS and CDR2 YYNGEE come from the germline V gene. V shed 1 base and J shed 5 bases, with 13 bases lying between them. The CDR3 DNA reads as TGTGCCAGCAGCGTATTTGGGCAGGGAGACGAGCAGTACTTC. It encodes CASSVFGQGDEQYF.

This chain links TRBV13 with TRBJ1-1; D gene uncertain. The germline gives CDR1 PRHDT, CDR2 FYEKMQ (reference sequence). This CDR3 has 12 residues. The V and J ends lost 1 base and 5 bases respectively, with 5 bases between them. The CDR3 loop is CASSLDRTEAFF. CDR3 sequence (DNA): TGTGCCAGCAGCTTAGACAGAACTGAAGCTTTCTTT.

The CDR3 spells CASPRKGGGGNTIYF. CDR3 in DNA: TGTGCCAGCCCCCGAAAGGGGGGCGGTGGAAACACCATATATTTT. The rearrangement uses TRBV28 and TRBJ1-3, with TRBD1 as a possible D gene (6 bases). Germline V CDR1 and CDR2: MDHEN, SYDVKM. The CDR3 sequence is 15 residues long. V dropped 8 bases and J dropped 3 bases, with 17 bases sitting between them.

The genes are TRBV6-1 and TRBJ2-2; 7 bases match TRBD2. V gave up 0 bases and J gave up 3 bases; unmatched junction bases: 4. Germline V gene sequence: CDR1 MNHNS, CDR2 SASEGT. The CDR3 has 16 residues. CDR3 DNA: TGTGCCAGCAGTGAAGCGGGGAGGGTTGACACCGGGGAGCTGTTTTTT. Its translation: CASSEAGRVDTGELFF.

The rearrangement links TRBV9 to TRBJ2-1; D unclear. There are 13 residues in the CDR3. Germline CDR1 is SGDLS and CDR2 is YYNGEE. The germline V and J ends were trimmed by 0 bases and 5 bases, with 6 bases remaining between them. CDR3 DNA sequence: TGTGCCAGCAGCGTAGGGATGGACAATGAGCAGTTCTTC. Translation gives CASSVGMDNEQFF.

V and J are TRBV27 and TRBJ2-7; 10 bases are a match to TRBD2. From germline, CDR1 is MNHEY and CDR2 SMNVEV (reference sequence). V lost 0 bases, J lost 9 bases, and 8 bases stayed unmatched. This CDR3 comprises 15 residues. The CDR3 reads CASSLSGGLAELQYF. CDR3 nucleotide sequence: TGTGCCAGCAGTTTATCGGGTGGACTAGCGGAGCTGCAGTACTTC.

This clone was found once. V and J are TRBV7-9 and TRBJ2-1, with 10 positions matching TRBD2. CDR1 is SEHNR and CDR2 is FQNEAQ in the germline V gene (reference sequence). V dropped 4 bases and J dropped 6; count of bases not matched to a gene: 9. This CDR3 spans 16 amino acids. The CDR3 region has the DNA TGTGCCAGCAGCTCCACACTAGCGGGGACCCCCAATGAGCAGTTCTTC. This codes for CASSSTLAGTPNEQFF.

The V gene is TRBV27, the J gene TRBJ1-5; D ambiguous. Germline lookup yields CDR1 MNHEY and CDR2 SMNVEV (reference sequence). Trimming removed 2 bases from V and 1 base from J, with 9 bases in between. This CDR3 region has 15 residues. The CDR3, as DNA: TGTGCCAGCAGTTTAGGGCCAGGCAGCAATCAGCCCCAGCATTTT. Translation gives CASSLGPGSNQPQHF.

CDR3 loop: CASSRLAGGPRNEQFF. Here the CDR3 DNA reads TGCGCCAGCAGCCGACTAGCGGGAGGGCCCAGAAATGAGCAGTTCTTC. This chain joins TRBV5-1 and TRBJ2-1; TRBD2 matches 14 bases. CDR3 size: 16 residues. Germline values: CDR1 SGHRS, CDR2 YFSETQ. V was pared by 4 bases and J by 7 bases, with 7 bases of the junction left unmatched.

This chain uses TRBV19 with TRBJ1-4, with 12 positions matching TRBD1. The V gene's germline CDR1 is LNHDA and CDR2 SQIVND (reference sequence). The J segment lost 8 bases and the V segment lost 3 bases, leaving 19 bases of the junction unmatched. The CDR3 contains 20 residues. Here the CDR3 DNA reads TGTGCCAGTAGTATTTTCGAGGAGGGACAGGGGGCCTGGATGGAGGAAAAACTGTTTTTT. This translates into CASSIFEEGQGAWMEEKLFF.

The chain recombines TRBV28 with TRBJ1-1; weak D call: TRBD1 (5 bases). From germline, CDR1 is MDHEN and CDR2 SYDVKM. This CDR3 comprises 12 residues. V lost 8 bases and J 5 bases, leaving 12 bases between the germline ends. The CDR3 DNA is TGTGCCAGCGCGCTAGGGGTTACTGAAGCTTTCTTT. It is translated as CASALGVTEAFF. Using reference TRBV28 and TRBJ1-1 for the parts outside the CDR3, the full variable domain is DVKVTQSSRYLVKRTGEKVFLECVQDMDHENMFWYRQDPGLGLRLIYFSYDVKMKEKGDIPEGYSVSREKKERFSLILESASTNQTSMYLCASALGVTEAFFGQGTRLTVV.

The chain combines TRBV27 with TRBJ1-2; 9 nucleotides agree with TRBD1. The CDR3 runs to 15 residues. V lost 6 bases and J lost 7; bases outside the gene matches: 12. CDR1 is MNHEY, CDR2 SMNVEV, per germline (reference sequence). DNA of the CDR3: TGTGCCAGCAGCGACATCGGGACAGGGATTACTGGCTACACCTTC. It yields the protein CASSDIGTGITGYTF.

V and J are TRBV5-6 and TRBJ1-1; D call uncertain. The V and J ends lost 0 bases and 1 base respectively, with 4 bases between them. This CDR3 contains 13 residues. CDR1 and CDR2 from the germline V gene are SGHDT and YYEEEE. CDR3 amino acids: CASSLGSNTEAFF. DNA of the CDR3: TGTGCCAGCAGCTTGGGGTCGAACACTGAAGCTTTCTTT.

This chain uses TRBV6-5 with TRBJ1-5, with TRBD1 as a possible D gene (5 bases). V lost 5 bases and J lost 0, with 8 bases in between. CDR3 length equals 14 residues. Germline-derived CDR1 and CDR2 are MNHEY and SVGAGI. The CDR3: CASSDSYSNQPQHF. Here the CDR3 DNA reads TGTGCCAGCAGTGACAGCTATAGCAATCAGCCCCAGCATTTT.